The rows below give T cell receptor beta chains drawn from one sample of a study of T and B cells in COVID-19 patients. MiXCR, applied by TCRdb to the multiplex PCR reads, yields one record per CDR3 protein. Of around 9,000 distinct CDR3 sequences in the sample, around 29% are singletons; the top ten hold under 25%. Material: blood. All receptors come from a human donor who had recovered from COVID-19. Both conserved end residues are part of each CDR3. The order of the fields is clone size, V gene, D gene, J gene, CDR3 protein, CDR3 DNA. A D gene is named only where the DNA matches it firmly. Expanded clones get a size class; other rows say once, few or many, or leave the size out.

NA,TRBV6-1,TRBD1,TRBJ1-5,CASTHGWSGQGVSSNQPQHF,TGTGCCAGCACCCATGGGTGGTCGGGACAGGGAGTAAGCAGCAATCAGCCCCAGCATTTT
NA,TRBV13,TRBD2,TRBJ2-3,CASSLELAGAATDTQYF,TGTGCCAGCAGCTTAGAGCTAGCGGGGGCGGCCACAGATACGCAGTATTTT
few,TRBV6-6,NA,TRBJ1-5,CASRPTGTNQPQHF,TGTGCCAGCAGGCCCACAGGGACTAATCAGCCCCAGCATTTT
medium-sized,TRBV6-5,NA,TRBJ1-6,CASTRGQENSPLHF,TGTGCCAGCACCCGAGGGCAAGAAAATTCACCCCTCCACTTT
once,TRBV19,NA,TRBJ2-2,CASSSSTGELFF,TGTGCCAGCAGCTCGTCGACCGGGGAGCTGTTTTTT
medium-sized,TRBV19,TRBD1,TRBJ2-7,CASSIRDSGAYEQYF,TGTGCCAGTAGTATCCGGGACAGCGGAGCCTACGAGCAGTACTTC
medium-sized,TRBV19,NA,TRBJ1-2,CASTRGGSGAGYTF,TGTGCCAGTACCCGAGGAGGGTCGGGGGCTGGCTACACCTTC
NA,TRBV6-1,NA,TRBJ1-3,CASSEHRGSGNTIYF,TGTGCCAGCAGTGAACACCGGGGGTCTGGAAACACCATATATTTT
NA,TRBV6-5,TRBD1,TRBJ2-1,CASSYLGTGGHNEQFF,TGTGCCAGCAGTTACCTTGGGACAGGCGGACACAATGAGCAGTTCTTC
medium-sized,TRBV15,TRBD2,TRBJ2-3,CAMRRDYTDTQYF,TGTGCCATGCGTCGGGACTACACAGATACGCAGTATTTT
medium-sized,TRBV19,TRBD1,TRBJ2-7,CASSRGTAYEQYF,TGTGCCAGTAGTAGGGGGACAGCCTACGAGCAGTACTTC
few,TRBV12-3/TRBV12-4,NA,TRBJ1-5,CASSRAGLLNQPQHF,TGTGCCAGCAGCCGTGCCGGCCTATTAAATCAGCCCCAGCATTTT
medium-sized,TRBV5-5,TRBD1,TRBJ2-7,CASSLGGQGDEQYF,TGTGCCAGCAGCTTGGGGGGACAGGGGGACGAGCAGTACTTC
medium-sized,TRBV19,NA,TRBJ2-6,CASSTDSSGANVLTF,TGTGCCAGTAGTACTGACAGCTCTGGGGCCAACGTCCTGACTTTC
medium-sized,TRBV19,TRBD1,TRBJ1-2,CASSRSTGTDVYGYTF,TGTGCCAGTAGTAGGTCAACCGGGACAGATGTTTATGGCTACACCTTC
medium-sized,TRBV29-1,NA,TRBJ1-4,CSVARDPSEKLFF,TGCAGCGTTGCAAGGGATCCAAGTGAAAAACTGTTTTTT
few,TRBV6-5,NA,TRBJ1-6,CASGSTSGRNNSPLHF,TGTGCCAGCGGGTCTACTTCAGGGAGAAATAATTCACCCCTCCACTTT
few,TRBV6-1,NA,TRBJ2-7,CASSEPRLAGQNEQYF,TGTGCCAGCAGTGAACCTCGCTTAGCCGGACAGAACGAGCAGTACTTC
medium-sized,TRBV19,NA,TRBJ1-4,CASRDRPATNEKLFF,TGTGCCAGTAGGGATAGGCCCGCAACTAATGAAAAACTGTTTTTT
NA,TRBV6-5,NA,TRBJ1-2,CASSLRGHEYGYTF,TGTGCCAGCAGCCTCCGAGGACATGAATATGGCTACACCTTC
NA,TRBV13,TRBD2,TRBJ2-7,CASSFSSGGPPYEQYF,TGTGCCAGCAGCTTCTCTAGCGGGGGCCCCCCCTACGAGCAGTACTTC
NA,TRBV6-6,NA,TRBJ2-2,CASSYYQGRTGELFF,TGTGCCAGCAGTTATTACCAGGGTAGAACCGGGGAGCTGTTTTTT
NA,TRBV5-3,NA,TRBJ1-3,CASSLTALTTGNTIYF,TGCGCCAGCAGCTTGACCGCGCTGACTACTGGAAACACCATATATTTT
NA,TRBV7-4,TRBD1,TRBJ1-2,CASSLTGVGDYGYTF,TGTGCCAGCAGCTTAACAGGGGTTGGGGACTATGGCTACACCTTC
few,TRBV30,NA,TRBJ1-6,CAWSLTGPHSPLHF,TGTGCCTGGAGTCTAACGGGGCCTCATTCACCCCTCCACTTT
NA,TRBV7-9,NA,TRBJ2-7,CASSPRRGYEQYF,TGTGCCAGCAGCCCTAGGAGGGGCTACGAGCAGTACTTC
NA,TRBV5-4,NA,TRBJ2-1,CASSLDLAPGEQFF,TGTGCCAGCAGCTTGGATCTGGCCCCGGGTGAGCAGTTCTTC
few,TRBV27,NA,TRBJ2-1,CASSLSLGNEQFF,TGTGCCAGCAGTTTGTCTCTAGGGAATGAGCAGTTCTTC
medium-sized,TRBV27,NA,TRBJ1-6,CASSPSVRDSPLHF,TGTGCCAGCAGCCCTTCGGTCCGGGATTCACCCCTCCACTTT
medium-sized,TRBV15,TRBD2,TRBJ2-1,CATSKMIAGAVEQFF,TGTGCCACCAGCAAAATGATAGCGGGGGCGGTTGAGCAGTTCTTC
NA,TRBV18,NA,TRBJ2-4,CASSPLQGRGGGQNIQYF,TGTGCCAGCTCACCGCTGCAGGGTCGGGGCGGTGGCCAAAACATTCAGTACTTC
medium-sized,TRBV5-6,NA,TRBJ1-4,CASSLPTNEKLFF,TGTGCCAGCAGCCTCCCAACTAATGAAAAACTGTTTTTT
NA,TRBV24-1,TRBD2,TRBJ2-3,CATSDRLAGIASTDTQYF,TGTGCCACCAGTGACCGACTAGCGGGGATTGCTAGCACAGATACGCAGTATTTT
NA,TRBV7-6,TRBD2,TRBJ2-5,CASSPRGIQYF,TGTGCCAGCAGCCCGCGGGGGATCCAGTACTTC
NA,TRBV6-1,TRBD1,TRBJ2-5,CASSGGQGAGETQYF,TGTGCCAGCAGTGGGGGGCAGGGGGCTGGTGAGACCCAGTACTTC
NA,TRBV11-2,NA,TRBJ1-1,CASSPTGNTEAFF,TGTGCCAGCAGTCCTACAGGGAACACTGAAGCTTTCTTT
NA,TRBV5-1,TRBD1,TRBJ1-1,CASRNQGARAEAFF,TGCGCCAGCAGGAACCAGGGGGCAAGGGCTGAAGCTTTCTTT
few,TRBV6-6,NA,TRBJ2-1,CASSPQGEQFF,TGTGCCAGCAGCCCCCAGGGTGAGCAGTTCTTC
NA,TRBV6-1,TRBD1,TRBJ1-4,CASNQRQGLEKLFF,TGTGCCAGCAATCAAAGACAGGGGCTTGAAAAACTGTTTTTT